This T cell receptor beta chain was documented in a study of vaccination effects on CD4 cells after COVID-19. Assay used: immunoSEQ multiplex PCR; TCRdb lists only in-frame clones, some missing. The table includes about 54,000 clones, around 67% detected once. This clone appeared a single time. No antigen is known for it. V lost 4 bases, J lost 4 bases, and 7 bases stayed unmatched. The germline gives CDR1 SNHLY, CDR2 FYNNEI. The CDR3 totals 17 residues. Expansion of antigen-specific CD4+ T cells with viral peptide pools was carried out by the ViraFEST assay before sequencing. Subsequent to a culture period of about ten days, CD4+ T cells were isolated. According to the study, vaccine recipients showed no prior SARS-CoV-2 infection and negative nucleocapsid antibodies. Cells had half their medium changed to IL-2 medium on days 3 and 7.

This TCR came from a human donor who received a COVID-19 vaccine. The J gene is TRBJ2-1, the V gene TRBV2; TRBD2 aligns across 13 bases. The sequences come from CD4+ T cells from PBMCs cultured with SARS-CoV-2 spike peptides, collected before COVID-19 vaccination. CDR3 sequence: CASSVGTSGNRYNEQFF. In DNA form, the CDR3 reads TGTGCCAGCAGTGTAGGGACTAGCGGGAATAGGTACAATGAGCAGTTCTTC. Full variable domain (missing parts from reference TRBV2 and TRBJ2-1): EPEVTQTPSHQVTQMGQEVILRCVPISNHLYFYWYRQILGQKVEFLVSFYNNEISEKSEIFDDQFSVERPDGSNFTLKIRSTKLEDSAMYFCASSVGTSGNRYNEQFFGPGTRLTVL.